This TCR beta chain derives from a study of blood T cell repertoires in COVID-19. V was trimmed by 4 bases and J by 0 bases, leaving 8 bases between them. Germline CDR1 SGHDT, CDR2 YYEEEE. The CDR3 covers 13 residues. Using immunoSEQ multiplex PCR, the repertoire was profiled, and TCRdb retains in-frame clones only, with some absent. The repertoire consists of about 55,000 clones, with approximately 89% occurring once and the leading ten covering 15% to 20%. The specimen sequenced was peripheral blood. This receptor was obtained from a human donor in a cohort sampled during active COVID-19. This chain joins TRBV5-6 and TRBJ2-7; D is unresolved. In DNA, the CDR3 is TGTGCCAGCAGCCCCAGGATCTCCTACGAGCAGTACTTC. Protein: CASSPRISYEQYF.